This entry lists 11 T cell receptor beta chains sequenced from one sample in a study of OX40 agonist ivuxolimab in advanced cancers. TCRdb's copy holds only in-frame clones and misses some; the assay was immunoSEQ multiplex PCR. The sample contains around 35,000 clones, under 90% of which appear only once. The starting material was CD4+ or CD8+ T cells sorted from blood, obtained in a trial of the OX40 agonist ivuxolimab. The receptors here all came from an adult with an advanced solid tumor such as melanoma, head and neck, liver or kidney cancer.

The CDR3 loop reads CASSQDSGNRVNTEAFF. DNA for the CDR3: TGCGCCAGCAGCCAAGATAGTGGGAACAGGGTGAACACTGAAGCTTTCTTT. This rearrangement joins TRBV4-1 to TRBJ1-1; possibly TRBD1 for D (6 bases). Trimming took 0 bases from V and 0 from J, leaving 14 bases between them. CDR3 length: 17 residues. Germline V CDR1 and CDR2: MGHRA, YSYEKL.

The rearrangement joins TRBV27 to TRBJ2-3; D ambiguous. Germline V gene data show CDR1 as MNHEY and CDR2 as SMNVEV (reference sequence). The V end lost 5 bases, the J end lost 2 bases, and 14 bases lay between the germline ends. This CDR3 is built from 15 residues. This CDR3 is CASSPWDASTDTQYF. Written as DNA, the CDR3 is TGTGCCAGCAGTCCGTGGGATGCCTCCACAGATACGCAGTATTTT.

CDR3 in amino acids: CASSSLVATNEKLFF. CDR3 bases: TGTGCCAGCAGCTCGCTTGTTGCAACTAATGAAAAACTGTTTTTT. The chain recombines TRBV11-2 with TRBJ1-4; no definite D call. V lost 4 bases to trimming and J lost 0 bases, with 9 bases between them. CDR3 length: 15 residues. CDR1 SGHAT and CDR2 FQNNGV come from the germline V gene. Full variable domain (rest looked up from reference TRBV11-2 and TRBJ1-4): EAGVAQSPRYKIIEKRQSVAFWCNPISGHATLYWYQQILGQGPKLLIQFQNNGVVDDSQLPKDRFSAERLKGVDSTLKIQPAKLEDSAVYLCASSSLVATNEKLFFGSGTQLSVL.

This chain joins TRBV2 and TRBJ1-5; perhaps TRBD1 as D (5 bases). Germline CDR1 and CDR2: SNHLY and FYNNEI. V lost 7 bases, J lost 6 bases, and 13 bases lay in between. CDR3 length equals 13 residues. The CDR3 loop is CASTDPGIQPQHF. The CDR3 DNA follows: TGTGCCAGCACAGATCCAGGGATTCAGCCCCAGCATTTT.

The chain joins TRBV11-2 to TRBJ2-7; D is undetermined. Germline CDR1 is SGHAT and CDR2 is FQNNGV. This CDR3 is 12 amino acids long. The ends were cut back, 5 bases at V and 7 bases at J, with 12 bases in the middle. The CDR3 nucleotides read TGTGCCAGCAGCCCTGACCCCCGGGAGCAGTACTTC. This translates into CASSPDPREQYF.

This clone occurred a few times. The chain carries TRBV28 and TRBJ2-1, with 12 nucleotides matching TRBD2. With 0 bases clipped from V and 9 bases from J, the junction kept 9 bases outside the gene matches. The CDR3 spans 17 residues. CDR1 MDHEN and CDR2 SYDVKM come from the germline V gene. The CDR3 here is CASSLWVLAGGPGEQFF. CDR3 in DNA: TGTGCCAGCAGTTTATGGGTACTAGCGGGAGGCCCGGGTGAGCAGTTCTTC.

The chain has TRBV18 and TRBJ1-3; TRBD1 matches at 8 bases. Trimming at V came to 2 bases and at J to 0 bases, leaving 0 bases not matched to a gene. Germline loops: CDR1 KGHSH, CDR2 LQKENI. There are 15 residues in the CDR3. For the CDR3, the DNA is TGTGCCAGCTCACCAACAGGGGGCTCTGGAAACACCATATATTTT. It is translated as CASSPTGGSGNTIYF.

This clone was recorded once. The rearrangement joins TRBV28 to TRBJ2-1; D remains ambiguous. V was clipped by 5 bases and J by 9 bases, with 20 bases between them. This CDR3 contains 15 residues. CDR1 is MDHEN, CDR2 SYDVKM, per germline. CDR3 region: CASSTMAPPRTEQFF. The CDR3 DNA sequence: TGTGCCAGCAGTACTATGGCCCCCCCCCGTACTGAGCAGTTCTTC.

This clone was detected only once. The CDR3 reads CSARDGTQQFF. As DNA, the CDR3 is TGCAGTGCTAGGGATGGTACCCAGCAGTTCTTC. This chain joins TRBV20-1 and TRBJ2-1, with D uncertain. V was cut by 3 bases and J by 11 bases, with 11 bases left in between. The CDR3 contains 11 residues. Germline V gene data show CDR1 as DFQATT and CDR2 as SNEGSKA (reference sequence).

The chain employs TRBV5-1 and TRBJ1-2, with D possibly matching TRBD1 (6 bases). The V gene's germline CDR1 is SGHRS and CDR2 YFSETQ. The CDR3 consists of 15 residues. V was clipped by 0 bases and J by 7 bases, with 16 bases between them. CDR3 DNA: TGCGCCAGCAGCTTGGACGCAGGGGCGGGAGGTGGCTACACCTTC. Translation gives CASSLDAGAGGGYTF.

The J gene is TRBJ2-5, the V gene TRBV30; TRBD2 agrees at 8 bases. Germline CDR1 is GTSNPN and CDR2 is SVGIG (reference sequence). This CDR3 is built from 12 residues. Trimming took 7 bases from V and 7 from J; bases not matched to a gene: 8. CDR3 protein: CALNAGGGTQYF. CDR3 DNA: TGTGCCTTGAATGCGGGGGGTGGGACCCAGTACTTC.